These 17 T cell receptor beta chains came from one sample sequenced in a study of T cell responses to AZD1222 COVID-19 vaccine. This table comes from immunoSEQ multiplex PCR, and its TCRdb copy is limited to in-frame clones, with some not included. The sample carries roughly 90,000 clones, just over 85% recorded once. The specimen comprised peripheral blood, sampled on day 0 of AZD1222 vaccination. The receptors shown here come from an adult in good health.

The chain is built from TRBV5-6 and TRBJ2-5, with 10 positions matching TRBD2. The CDR3 extends over 16 amino acids. Germline loops: CDR1 SGHDT, CDR2 YYEEEE. After removal of 2 bases from V and 4 bases from J, the junction contained 8 bases not matched to a gene. The CDR3 DNA sequence: TGTGCCAGCAGCTTACCAGCGGGGGGGCGTACAGAGACCCAGTACTTC. It yields the protein CASSLPAGGRTETQYF.

The sample holds a few counts of this clone. This chain uses TRBV4-1 with TRBJ2-7; D uncertain. Trimming removed 0 bases at V and 1 base at J, with 10 bases between. The CDR3 extends over 15 amino acids. Looked up from germline, CDR1 is MGHRA and CDR2 is YSYEKL. The CDR3 DNA reads as TGCGCCAGCAGCCAAGATCTGGGCAGGTCCTACGAGCAGTACTTC. Translated: CASSQDLGRSYEQYF.

In regard to this clone: In the same sample, other DNA sequences code for this CDR3. The V call is TRBV18, the J call TRBJ2-7; 8 positions match TRBD1. Germline CDR1 is KGHSH and CDR2 is LQKENI. V trimming: 3 bases; J trimming: 3 bases; junction bases outside the gene matches: 4. The CDR3 sequence is 14 residues long. CDR3 nucleotides: TGTGCCAGCTCACCGGGGACAGGCCTCTACGAGCAGTACTTC. Its protein is CASSPGTGLYEQYF.

V gene TRBV10-3 combines with J gene TRBJ2-1, with 8 bases fitting TRBD1. Germline V gives CDR1 ENHRY, CDR2 SYGVKD. The V gene end was trimmed by 1 base and the J gene end by 8 bases; junction bases not matched to a gene: 10. CDR3 length: 16 residues. The CDR3 reads CAISEFPASTGDEQFF. The DNA of the CDR3 is TGTGCCATCAGTGAGTTCCCAGCCTCGACAGGGGATGAGCAGTTCTTC.

V gene TRBV27 combines with J gene TRBJ1-6; D gene uncertain. Germline V gene lookup returns CDR1 MNHEY and CDR2 SMNVEV (reference sequence). Trimming pared 11 bases from V and 7 bases from J, leaving 9 bases between. This CDR3 contains 11 residues. CDR3: CACLGNSPLHF. The CDR3 coding sequence is TGTGCCTGCCTTGGCAATTCACCCCTCCACTTT.

The chain links TRBV18 to TRBJ1-1; maybe TRBD1 (5 bases). Germline CDR1 and CDR2: KGHSH and LQKENI. The CDR3 has 14 amino acids. Trimming removed 4 bases from V and 1 base from J, with 10 bases in between. The CDR3 sequence is CASSRDWSNTEAFF. CDR3 in DNA: TGTGCCAGCTCACGGGACTGGTCGAACACTGAAGCTTTCTTT.

The chain links TRBV16 to TRBJ1-4; no clear D gene. Per the germline V gene, CDR1 is KGHSY and CDR2 is FQNENV. V was cut by 4 bases and J by 0 bases, with 6 bases left in between. The CDR3 covers 14 residues. The chain's CDR3 is CASSPRSTNEKLFF. The DNA for the CDR3 is TGTGCCAGCAGCCCCAGATCAACTAATGAAAAACTGTTTTTT.

This chain joins TRBV11-2 and TRBJ2-1; either TRBD1 or TRBD2 may supply D (5 bases each). Between the trimmed V and J ends, which lost 3 bases and 7 bases, there was a span of 7 bases. CDR1 SGHAT and CDR2 FQNNGV come from the germline V gene. This CDR3 is 12 amino acids long. The CDR3: CASSLWGNEQFF. For the CDR3, the DNA is TGTGCCAGCAGCTTGTGGGGGAATGAGCAGTTCTTC.

The chain has TRBV24-1 and TRBJ2-1; D not certain. Trimming cost V 6 bases and J 3 bases, with 2 bases left between them. The germline V gene has CDR1 KGHDR and CDR2 SFDVKD. This CDR3 region has 11 residues. The CDR3 protein is CATSSYNEQFF. CDR3 bases: TGTGCCACCAGTAGCTACAATGAGCAGTTCTTC.

The gene calls are TRBV6-1 and TRBJ1-5; D is uncertain. V was cut by 2 bases and J by 3 bases, with 11 bases left in between. Per germline, CDR1 MNHNS and CDR2 SASEGT. The CDR3 runs to 15 residues. This CDR3 reads CASSEHSVYNQPQHF. DNA for the CDR3: TGTGCCAGCAGTGAACACAGTGTTTACAATCAGCCCCAGCATTTT.

The chain recombines TRBV5-4 with TRBJ2-7; possibly TRBD1 for D (6 bases). The CDR3 is 15 residues long. Germline V gives CDR1 SGHNT, CDR2 YYREEE (reference sequence). V was cut by 4 bases and J by 1 base, with 15 bases left in between. The CDR3 nucleotides are TGTGCCAGCAGCCCCAGGGGCTCCCCTTCCTACGAGCAGTACTTC. It translates to CASSPRGSPSYEQYF.

This sequence joins TRBV20-1 and TRBJ1-1, with D hard to call. The germline gives CDR1 DFQATT, CDR2 SNEGSKA (reference sequence). The CDR3 is 13 amino acids. The V and J ends lost 3 bases and 3 bases respectively, with 11 bases between them. In DNA form, the CDR3 reads TGCAGTGCTAGTCAGGAAGGAGACACTGAAGCTTTCTTT. Translating it yields CSASQEGDTEAFF.

The chain couples TRBV18 to TRBJ1-1; D is unresolved. The germline V gene encodes CDR1 KGHSH and CDR2 LQKENI. The CDR3 is 13 residues long. Trimming removed 6 bases from V and 1 base from J, with 9 bases in between. The CDR3 bases are TGTGCCAGCTCCTATTTGGAGAACACTGAAGCTTTCTTT. Translating it yields CASSYLENTEAFF.

This clone was seen only once. The J gene is TRBJ1-5, the V gene TRBV27; tentative D call: TRBD1 (5 bases). Germline V gene lookup returns CDR1 MNHEY and CDR2 SMNVEV (reference sequence). The CDR3 has 13 amino acids. The V and J ends lost 2 bases and 11 bases respectively, with 13 bases between them. The CDR3 spells CASSLGHPGAQHF. CDR3 DNA sequence: TGTGCCAGCAGTTTAGGACATCCCGGGGCCCAGCATTTT.

The J gene is TRBJ2-7, the V gene TRBV25-1; D possibly matches TRBD1 or TRBD2 (5 bases each). Germline CDR1 is MGHDK and CDR2 is SYGVNS. This CDR3 spans 15 amino acids. V lost 4 bases and J 2 bases, leaving 15 bases between the germline ends. The CDR3 reads CASSGGAAVTYEQYF. The CDR3 region has the DNA TGTGCCAGCAGTGGAGGGGCAGCAGTAACCTACGAGCAGTACTTC.

The chain uses TRBV6-1 and TRBJ2-3; D perhaps matches TRBD2 (5 bases). The CDR3 has 16 residues. Germline CDR1 and CDR2: MNHNS and SASEGT. Trimming cost V 4 bases and J 0 bases, with 14 bases left between them. The CDR3 is CASSGTLLESTDTQYF. CDR3 coding DNA: TGTGCCAGCAGTGGGACTCTACTGGAAAGCACAGATACGCAGTATTTT.

The J gene is TRBJ1-5, the V gene TRBV2; 7 bases map to TRBD1. V shed 8 bases and J 3 bases; nucleotides not matched to a gene: 7. The CDR3 extends over 14 amino acids. Germline V CDR1 and CDR2: SNHLY, FYNNEI. CDR3 sequence reads: CASQTGRPNQPQHF. The CDR3 DNA is TGTGCCAGCCAGACAGGGCGCCCCAATCAGCCCCAGCATTTT.